These 5 T cell receptor beta chains were all obtained from the same sample, sequenced in a study of PD-1 blockade in mismatch repair-deficient tumors. Profiling relied on immunoSEQ multiplex PCR, and the TCRdb table lists in-frame clones only, not all of them. The table lists approximately 60,000 clones, about 91% of them singletons. Sequenced here: peripheral blood, sampled 52 weeks after starting pembrolizumab. The source is an adult with mismatch repair-deficient cancer.

This sequence joins TRBV11-3 and TRBJ2-7; no clear D gene. The CDR3 length is 15 residues. Germline CDR1 and CDR2: SGHNT and YENEEA. Trimming took 2 bases from V and 4 from J, leaving 15 bases between them. CDR3 sequence: CASSLIFSTRYEQYF. DNA for the CDR3: TGTGCCAGCAGCTTAATCTTCAGTACCCGGTACGAGCAGTACTTC. Using reference TRBV11-3 and TRBJ2-7 for the parts outside the CDR3, the full variable domain is EAGVVQSPRYKIIEKKQPVAFWCNPISGHNTLYWYLQNLGQGPELLIRYENEEAVDDSQLPKDRFSAERLKGVDSTLKIQPAELGDSAVYLCASSLIFSTRYEQYFGPGTRLTVT.

The CDR3 sequence is CASSFVSGTRNEQFF. CDR3 coding DNA: TGTGCCAGCAGCTTTGTTAGCGGGACCCGCAATGAGCAGTTCTTC. The rearrangement joins TRBV12-1 to TRBJ2-1; the listed D gene, TRBD2, was not tested against the DNA. TRBV12-1 is given as a pseudogene. This CDR3 has 15 residues.

The chain couples TRBV27 to TRBJ1-1; D is ambiguous. V was shortened by 2 bases and J by 4 bases, with 11 bases between the two germline ends. The CDR3 extends over 14 amino acids. Germline loops: CDR1 MNHEY, CDR2 SMNVEV (reference sequence). CDR3 sequence: CASSLGGSGTEAFF. The CDR3 DNA sequence: TGTGCCAGCAGTTTAGGCGGCTCGGGCACTGAAGCTTTCTTT.

The rearrangement joins TRBV6-5 to TRBJ1-2; D gene ambiguous. The V gene's germline CDR1 is MNHEY and CDR2 SVGAGI. Trimming pared 2 bases from V and 6 bases from J, leaving 7 bases between. This CDR3 contains 12 residues. The CDR3 region is CASSYGRNGYTF. In nucleotides, the CDR3 is TGTGCCAGCAGTTACGGGAGAAATGGCTACACCTTC.

The chain links TRBV7-9 to TRBJ2-5, with 7 bases matching TRBD1. V gave up 5 bases and J gave up 4 bases; unmatched junction bases: 10. Germline V gene data show CDR1 as SEHNR and CDR2 as FQNEAQ (reference sequence). This CDR3 has 15 amino acids. CDR3 amino acids: CASSPLLGQTETQYF. The CDR3 DNA reads as TGTGCCAGCAGCCCACTATTGGGACAGACAGAGACCCAGTACTTC. The full variable domain, its missing parts supplied by reference TRBV7-9 and TRBJ2-5, is DTGVSQNPRHKITKRGQNVTFRCDPISEHNRLYWYRQTLGQGPEFLTYFQNEAQLEKSRLLSDRFSAERPKGSFSTLEIQRTEQGDSAMYLCASSPLLGQTETQYFGPGTRLLVL.